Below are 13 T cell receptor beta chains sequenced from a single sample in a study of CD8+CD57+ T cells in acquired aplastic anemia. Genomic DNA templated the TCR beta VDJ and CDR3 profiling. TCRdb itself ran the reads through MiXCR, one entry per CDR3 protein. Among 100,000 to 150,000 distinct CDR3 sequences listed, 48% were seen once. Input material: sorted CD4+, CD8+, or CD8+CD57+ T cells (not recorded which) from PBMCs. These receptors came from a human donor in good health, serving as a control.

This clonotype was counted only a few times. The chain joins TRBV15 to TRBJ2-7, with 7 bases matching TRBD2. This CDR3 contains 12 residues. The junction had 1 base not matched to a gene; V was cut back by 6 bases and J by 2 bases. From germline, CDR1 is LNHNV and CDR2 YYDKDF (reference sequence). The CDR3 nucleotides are TGTGCCACCAGGGGGGGGGCCTACGAGCAGTACTTC. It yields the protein CATRGGAYEQYF.

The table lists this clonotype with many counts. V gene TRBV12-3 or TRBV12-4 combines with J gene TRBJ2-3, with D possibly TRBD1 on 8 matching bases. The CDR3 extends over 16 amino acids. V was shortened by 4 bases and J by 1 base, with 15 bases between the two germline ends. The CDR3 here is CASSYRQGRGTDTQYF. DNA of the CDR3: TGTGCCAGCAGTTACCGACAGGGGAGGGGCACAGATACGCAGTATTTT.

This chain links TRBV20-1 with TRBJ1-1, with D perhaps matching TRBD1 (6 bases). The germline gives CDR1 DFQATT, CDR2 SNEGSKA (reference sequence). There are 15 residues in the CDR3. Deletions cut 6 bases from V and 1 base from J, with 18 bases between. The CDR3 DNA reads TGCAGTGCCCCTAAAAACGGCAGGGGGAACACTGAAGCTTTCTTT. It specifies CSAPKNGRGNTEAFF.

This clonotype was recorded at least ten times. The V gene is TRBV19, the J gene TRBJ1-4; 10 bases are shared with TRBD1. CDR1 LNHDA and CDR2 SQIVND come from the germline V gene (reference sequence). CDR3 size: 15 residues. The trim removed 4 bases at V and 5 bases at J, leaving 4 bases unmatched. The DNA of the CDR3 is TGTGCCAGTAGTACGGGACAGGGGATAAATGAAAAACTGTTTTTT. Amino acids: CASSTGQGINEKLFF.

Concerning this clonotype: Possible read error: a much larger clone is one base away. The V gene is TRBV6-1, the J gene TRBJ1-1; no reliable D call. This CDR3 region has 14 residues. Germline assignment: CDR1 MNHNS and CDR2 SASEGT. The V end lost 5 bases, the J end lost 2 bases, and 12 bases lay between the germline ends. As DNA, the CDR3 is TGTGCCAGCAGTCCCGTGGACGGAAACACTGAAGCTTTCTTT. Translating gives CASSPVDGNTEAFF.

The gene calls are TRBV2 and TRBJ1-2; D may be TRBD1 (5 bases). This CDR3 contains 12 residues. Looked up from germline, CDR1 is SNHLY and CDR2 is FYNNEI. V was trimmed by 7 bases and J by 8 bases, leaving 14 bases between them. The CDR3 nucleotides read TGTGCCAGCACCCAGGGCTTAGGAGGCTACACCTTC. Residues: CASTQGLGGYTF.

This chain's CDR3 is CSANSGTGSNEQFF. The CDR3 DNA is TGCAGTGCTAATTCCGGGACAGGGTCCAATGAGCAGTTCTTC. The chain employs TRBV20-1 and TRBJ2-1, with 9 bases matching TRBD1. Germline CDR1 DFQATT, CDR2 SNEGSKA (reference sequence). The CDR3 loop spans 14 amino acids. Trimming took 4 bases from V and 6 from J; bases not matched to a gene: 7.

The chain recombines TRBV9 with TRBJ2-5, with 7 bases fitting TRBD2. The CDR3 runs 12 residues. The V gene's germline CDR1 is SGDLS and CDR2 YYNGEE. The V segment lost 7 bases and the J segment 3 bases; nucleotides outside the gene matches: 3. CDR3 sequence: CASGRGEETQYF. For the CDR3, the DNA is TGTGCCAGCGGTCGGGGGGAAGAGACCCAGTACTTC.

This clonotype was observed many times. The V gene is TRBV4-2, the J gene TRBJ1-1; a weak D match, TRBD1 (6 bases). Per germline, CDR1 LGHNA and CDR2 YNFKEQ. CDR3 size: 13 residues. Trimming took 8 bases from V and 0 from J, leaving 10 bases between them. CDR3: CASGGTLNTEAFF. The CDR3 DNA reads TGTGCCAGCGGGGGGACACTGAACACTGAAGCTTTCTTT.

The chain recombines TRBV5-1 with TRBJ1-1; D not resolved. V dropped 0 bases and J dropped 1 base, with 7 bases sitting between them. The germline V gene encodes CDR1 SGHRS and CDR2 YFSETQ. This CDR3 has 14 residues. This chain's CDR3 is CASSLDITNTEAFF. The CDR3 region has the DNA TGCGCCAGCAGCTTGGACATAACGAACACTGAAGCTTTCTTT.

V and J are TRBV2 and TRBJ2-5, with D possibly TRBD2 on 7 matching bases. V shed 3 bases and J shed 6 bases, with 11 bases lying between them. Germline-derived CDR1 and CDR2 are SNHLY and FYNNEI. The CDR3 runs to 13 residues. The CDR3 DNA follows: TGTGCCAGCAGTGAGGCCGGGGGGCAGACCCAGTACTTC. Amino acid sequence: CASSEAGGQTQYF.

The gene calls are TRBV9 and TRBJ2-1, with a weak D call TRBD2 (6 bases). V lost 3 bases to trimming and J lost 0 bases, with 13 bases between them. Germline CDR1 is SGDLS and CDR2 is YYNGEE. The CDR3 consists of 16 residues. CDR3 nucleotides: TGTGCCAGCAGCGCGCGGGACTCCGACTCCTACAATGAGCAGTTCTTC. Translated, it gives CASSARDSDSYNEQFF.

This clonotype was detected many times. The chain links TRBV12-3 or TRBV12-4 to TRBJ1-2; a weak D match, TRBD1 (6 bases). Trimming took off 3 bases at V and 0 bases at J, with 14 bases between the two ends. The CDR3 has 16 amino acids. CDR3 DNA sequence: TGTGCCAGCAGTTTGGACGGGACACCGTCTAACTATGGCTACACCTTC. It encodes CASSLDGTPSNYGYTF.